This TCR beta chain was recorded in a study of T cell responses to AZD1222 COVID-19 vaccine. For this clone: As yet, its antigen is unknown.

Study-wide results and limits: Among those given AZD1222, only five to seven were seropositive at baseline. Reports say nearly half of spike-specific TCRs go after unmutated variant regions. It was only after the peak T cell response that any repertoires were sampled. White British people made up most donors, females outnumbered males, and clonal diversity was possibly underestimated.

V was pared by 3 bases and J by 7 bases, with 9 bases of the junction left unmatched. The CDR3 runs 15 residues. Germline CDR1 and CDR2: SGHDT and YYEEEE. Clones were read by immunoSEQ multiplex PCR, and TCRdb kept only the in-frame ones, dropping some. Here the sample spans tens of thousands of clones, roughly 85% being singletons. The TCR sequence derives from an adult who received the AZD1222 COVID-19 vaccine. This chain links TRBV5-6 with TRBJ2-2; 7 nucleotides match TRBD2. The sequences come from peripheral blood, collected 28 days after the second AZD1222 dose. The CDR3 coding sequence is TGTGCCAGCAGCTCAGCGGGACTTACCAGCGGGGAGCTGTTTTTT. This encodes CASSSAGLTSGELFF.